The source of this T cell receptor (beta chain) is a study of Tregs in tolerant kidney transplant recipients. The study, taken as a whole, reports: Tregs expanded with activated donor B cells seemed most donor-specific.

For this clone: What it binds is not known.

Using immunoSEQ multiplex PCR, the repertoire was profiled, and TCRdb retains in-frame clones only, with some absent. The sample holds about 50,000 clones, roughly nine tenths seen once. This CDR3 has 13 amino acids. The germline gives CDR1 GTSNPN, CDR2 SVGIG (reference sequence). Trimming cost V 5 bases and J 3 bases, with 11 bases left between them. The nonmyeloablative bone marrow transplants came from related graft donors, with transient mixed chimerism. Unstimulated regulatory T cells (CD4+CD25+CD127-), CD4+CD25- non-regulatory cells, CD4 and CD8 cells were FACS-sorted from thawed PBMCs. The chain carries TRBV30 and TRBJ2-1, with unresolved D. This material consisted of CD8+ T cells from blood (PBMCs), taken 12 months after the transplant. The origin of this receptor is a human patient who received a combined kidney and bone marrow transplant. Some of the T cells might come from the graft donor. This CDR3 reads CAWDWSIYNEQFF. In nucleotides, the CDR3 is TGTGCCTGGGACTGGTCAATCTACAATGAGCAGTTCTTC.